A single sample is the source of the 9 T cell receptor beta chains below, sequenced in a study of patients and donors after allogeneic stem cell transplantation (TCRdb year 2020). Library preparation employed RT-PCR. Sequenced using a NextSeq 550. The public reads were quality trimmed at Q25 with fastp and then assembled into clones with MiXCR by TCRdb, keeping productive beta chains. Duplicate CDR3 protein sequences are folded into a single record with the most common DNA and genes. The sample profile shows about 960,000 distinct CDR3 sequences; roughly 17% of them were found once. The ten most abundant clones make up 5% to 6.5% of the sample. Sequenced input: blood, either unsorted or a sorted T cell fraction (not recorded which). These receptor sequences come from a human donor who was either an allogeneic HSCT recipient or a stem cell or donor lymphocyte infusion donor (not recorded which). It is not recorded whose cells these are; they may come from a transplant donor.

The rearrangement uses TRBV4-3 and TRBJ2-1; D may be TRBD2 (7 bases). CDR3 length: 14 amino acids. Trimming stripped 0 bases from V and 9 bases from J, with 12 bases between. Germline assignment: CDR1 LGHNA and CDR2 YSLEER. CDR3 in DNA: TGCGCCAGCAGCCAAGATCCCGGGGGGCTTGAGCAGTTCTTC. Amino acid sequence: CASSQDPGGLEQFF.

Only a few counts were recorded for this clonotype. The chain employs TRBV4-1 and TRBJ2-5; TRBD2 matches 15 bases. The CDR3 is 19 residues long. V lost 0 bases and J lost 7; bases outside the gene matches: 12. CDR1 and CDR2 (germline): MGHRA, YSYEKL. The CDR3 region is CASSQELLGLAGGGRTQYF. The CDR3 nucleotides are TGCGCCAGCAGCCAAGAGCTCTTGGGACTAGCGGGAGGAGGAAGGACCCAGTACTTC.

This clonotype was seen more than once but under ten times. The genes are TRBV20-1 and TRBJ2-1; 7 bases map to TRBD2. There are 13 residues in the CDR3. Germline CDR1 is DFQATT and CDR2 is SNEGSKA (reference sequence). Germline trimming cut 6 bases from V and 6 bases from J; bases unmatched to any gene: 8. CDR3 nucleotides: TGCAGTGCCGGCCGCGGGGGTCCCAATGAGCAGTTCTTC. It encodes CSAGRGGPNEQFF.

On this clonotype: Relative to the germline gene, one junction end is altered; a read error may explain this. The V gene is TRBV4-1, the J gene TRBJ1-3; perhaps TRBD1 as D (5 bases). The V gene's germline CDR1 is MGHRA and CDR2 YSYEKL. The CDR3 length is 16 residues. The CDR3 protein is CASSHLLGGTINTTYF. CDR3 nucleotides: TGCGCCAGCAGCCATCTCTTGGGGGGAACCATAAACACCACATATTTT.

This clonotype was counted between two and nine times. CDR3 DNA sequence: TGTGCCAGCAGTTGGGGGGCAGGTGGAAACACCATATATTTT. Translation gives CASSWGAGGNTIYF. The J gene is TRBJ1-3, the V gene TRBV28; TRBD1 might be the D (6 bases). This CDR3 is built from 14 residues. The V end was cut by 4 bases, the J end by 3 bases, with 10 bases between. Looked up from germline, CDR1 is MDHEN and CDR2 is SYDVKM.

The chain carries TRBV27 and TRBJ2-1; TRBD2 is a possible D gene (7 bases). Trimming took 3 bases from V and 8 from J, leaving 11 bases between them. The CDR3 length is 13 residues. Germline V CDR1 and CDR2: MNHEY, SMNVEV (reference sequence). For the CDR3, the DNA is TGTGCCAGCAGTTTCGGGGGGCTGGATGAGCAGTTCTTC. Encoded protein: CASSFGGLDEQFF.

This clonotype was found a few times. The chain employs TRBV30 and TRBJ1-2, with D perhaps matching TRBD1 (5 bases). Germline V gene data show CDR1 as GTSNPN and CDR2 as SVGIG (reference sequence). The CDR3 is made up of 14 amino acids. V was pared by 0 bases and J by 4 bases, with 12 bases between. The DNA of the CDR3 is TGTGCCTGGAGTGTGGCAGGGAACTCCTATGGCTACACCTTC. It encodes CAWSVAGNSYGYTF.

The chain has TRBV5-1 and TRBJ2-7; 7 bases match TRBD1. The CDR3 covers 14 residues. Trimming at V came to 4 bases and at J to 1 base, leaving 5 bases not matched to a gene. Germline loops: CDR1 SGHRS, CDR2 YFSETQ. CDR3 coding DNA: TGCGCCAGCAGCGGCTCGGGACAGTCCTACGAGCAGTACTTC. Its protein is CASSGSGQSYEQYF. The whole variable domain, filled in from reference TRBV5-1 and TRBJ2-7, reads KAGVTQTPRYLIKTRGQQVTLSCSPISGHRSVSWYQQTPGQGLQFLFEYFSETQRNKGNFPGRFSGRQFSNSRSEMNVSTLELGDSALYLCASSGSGQSYEQYFGPGTRLTVT.

J is TRBJ2-7 and V is TRBV20-1, with D uncertain. This CDR3 region has 13 residues. V gave up 6 bases and J gave up 0 bases, with 12 bases separating them. Germline V gene data show CDR1 as DFQATT and CDR2 as SNEGSKA (reference sequence). The CDR3 spells CSAHPTSSYEQYF. CDR3 bases: TGCAGTGCCCATCCCACAAGCTCCTACGAGCAGTACTTC.